This T cell receptor beta chain appears in the sequencing data of a study of blood T cell repertoires in COVID-19. The CDR3 loop spans 12 amino acids. J gave up 9 bases and V 6 bases, and 6 bases lay outside the gene matches. Germline-derived CDR1 and CDR2 are SEHNR and FQNEAQ (reference sequence). Clones were read by immunoSEQ multiplex PCR, and TCRdb kept only the in-frame ones, dropping some. The sample comprises approximately 50,000 clones, over 75% of which are singletons, and 7.8% rests with the top ten. This TCR was sampled from a man between 45 and 60 years old with active COVID-19. This sequence joins TRBV7-9 and TRBJ2-7, with TRBD1 matching 9 bases. Sequencing input: peripheral blood. CDR3 coding DNA: TGTGCCAGCAGTTGGGGACAGGGCTGGCAGTACTTC. Its protein is CASSWGQGWQYF.